This TCR beta chain originates from a study of neurological immune-mediated disorders. 5'RACE with 10-nucleotide random UMIs generated the cDNA. TCRdb re-called the 5' RACE reads with MiXCR, one entry per CDR3 protein. The top ten clones hold around a quarter of a sample with 30,000 or so distinct CDR3 sequences, about 16% of them seen once. Deletions cut 6 bases from V and 0 bases from J, with 12 bases between. CDR3 length equals 15 residues. CDR1 and CDR2 (germline): SEHNR, FQNEAQ (reference sequence). This clonotype occurred many times. The receptor was isolated from a man between 65 and 85 years old in good health. Sequencing input: PBMCs. The chain employs TRBV7-9 and TRBJ1-3, with unresolved D. In nucleotides, the CDR3 is TGTGCCAGCAGATCCGGGAGTCTCTCTGGAAACACCATATATTTT. Its translation: CASRSGSLSGNTIYF.